The TCR beta chain described here comes from a study of T cells in Graves' hyperthyroidism and ophthalmopathy (dated by TCRdb to between 2018 and 2021). For the wider study: Peripheral blood samples were taken at initial diagnosis, before any treatment was given. To identify distinguishing TCR V-J signatures, a discovery cohort of around 98 patients was used, comprising 40 to 45 with Graves' ophthalmopathy and roughly 60 with stable Graves' hyperthyroidism. Prospective prediction of ophthalmopathy was tested in an independent validation cohort of approximately 19 hyperthyroidism patients and 15 to 17 patients who later progressed to ophthalmopathy. For training and testing, the 100 or so patients in the discovery cohort were randomly divided in a 7:3 ratio. In roughly six Graves' hyperthyroidism patients, the study also compared T-cell repertoires from thyroid tissue with T-cell repertoires from blood. Following sampling, methimazole starting at 30 mg daily was given to hyperthyroidism patients, and high-dose intravenous methylprednisolone was given to ophthalmopathy patients. TCR Vbeta CDR3 sequencing of approximately 140 peripheral blood samples (under 45 ophthalmopathy, 75 to 80 hyperthyroidism and approximately 17 progressor patients) is reported in the paper. Paper-wide results and their limitations: Sample size was not statistically predetermined, and investigators were not blinded to group allocation. In cross-validation, a model built on a 13 V-J signature told ophthalmopathy apart from stable hyperthyroidism with approximately 90% sensitivity and 81% to 82% specificity, and in testing the same model reached 80%/75%. Most expanded thyroid clonotypes (frequency above 0.001) were also found in blood, which suggests that blood repertoires may mirror thyroid immune responses. During validation, the model predicted progression to ophthalmopathy a median of around 7 months ahead of onset, with almost 71% sensitivity and 72% to 80% specificity.

As encoded in the germline V gene, CDR1 is KGHDR while CDR2 is SFDVKD. A distance of 12 bases separates the germline ends of V and J, which lose 10 bases and 1 base respectively. The cysteine opens and the phenylalanine closes a CDR3 of 13 amino acids. Only the CDR3 DNA is retained, 39 bases long and in frame from the first base. A patient counted as having stable Graves' hyperthyroidism if no progression to ophthalmopathy occurred over 18 months of follow-up. Hyperthyroidism patients were newly diagnosed, had a disease duration of under 2 months, and were aged 18 to 65 years. The study excluded patients with uncontrolled infections, other autoimmune diseases, pregnancy or lactation. Diagnoses were established on the basis of clinical symptoms, serum thyroxine and TRAb, thyroid ultrasound, and orbital computed tomography. PBMCs were isolated from more than 9 ml of fresh peripheral blood by Ficoll-Paque density gradient centrifugation. Total RNA was extracted using Trizol reagent, and RNA quality was assessed on an Agilent 2100 Bioanalyzer.

TCR beta CDR3 regions were amplified from RNA transcripts. The first round of RT-PCR for the TCR CDR3 was performed with the HTBI primer set and the Qiagen OneStep RT-PCR kit. Libraries were constructed in a second round of multiplex PCR, after which size selection and purification were carried out. The libraries were sequenced on an Illumina HiSeq2000 using paired-end 100 bp reads. The original methods were these. Raw data were processed with SOAPnuke, discarding reads with adapters, uncalled bases, mean Phred below 15, or no exact constant-primer or identifier match. High-quality paired reads were merged using COPE v1.2.5, and each unique nucleotide sequence was defined as a clonotype. MiTCR v1.1 was used to align the clonotypes against IMGT TRBV, TRBD and TRBJ reference segments. Analysis was restricted to V-J combinations with a frequency above 0.0001, which covered just over 98% of repertoires. A TCS score was defined as the ratio between F50 (clonal expansion) and ExV (chaos), using BLOSUM62-based TCRdist between CDR3 peptides within each V-J. Welch's t-statistics and random forest reduced roughly 500 V-J features to about 12, which were used in a naive Bayes classifier (R e1071). TCRdb itself trimmed the public reads at Q25 with fastp, ran MiXCR and retained productive beta chains. All rows with the same CDR3 protein become a single entry with the most common DNA and genes. The V and J calls and clone size come from TCRdb's table, not from the authors' own analysis. The sample data list 300,000 to 450,000 distinct CDR3 sequences, and 25% of these were observed just once. The top ten clones comprise about 73% of the sample.

Turning to this clonotype: Its antigen has not been determined. Base qualities were left out, and no much larger clone turns up one base away.

The source is a man aged 45-60 years with Graves' hyperthyroidism. This chain is built from TRBV24-1 and TRBJ2-5, with the D assignment possibly TRBD1 or TRBD2, given 6 matching bases for each. The sequenced sample consisted of blood. This receptor carries the CDR3 CATGGGGQETQYF. The nucleotide sequence reads as follows: TGTGCCACAGGAGGAGGGGGCCAAGAGACCCAGTACTTC.